A single TCR beta chain is shown here with its context. Clones were read by immunoSEQ multiplex PCR, and TCRdb kept only the in-frame ones, dropping some. The table shows about 350,000 clones, with roughly 87% occurring only once. Germline lookup yields CDR1 GTSNPN and CDR2 SVGIG (reference sequence). The junction had 11 bases not matched to a gene; V was cut back by 0 bases and J by 2 bases. The CDR3 runs 18 residues. This sample was included in a study of blood T cell repertoires in COVID-19. Background on the study: The United States, Italy and Spain provided the acute and convalescent COVID-19 samples. PBMCs, B-cell-depleted T cells, or T cells were the source of the cDNA or gDNA that made up the material.

This chain joins TRBV30 and TRBJ1-5; 9 positions agree with TRBD1. This clonotype was obtained from a woman younger than 45 who had recovered from COVID-19. The specimen was PBMCs or T cells enriched from blood (not recorded which). The CDR3 reads CAWSVEQGAWSGNQPQHF. CDR3 bases: TGTGCCTGGAGTGTTGAACAGGGGGCTTGGAGCGGCAATCAGCCCCAGCATTTT.